A selection of T cell receptor beta chains follows, all from one sample in a study of T cell changes during pregnancy in multiple sclerosis. Measured with immunoSEQ multiplex PCR; TCRdb has only the in-frame clones, and not every one. The sample holds 64,000 or so clones, 96% seen once. The sample consisted of CD8+ T cells from peripheral blood mononuclear cells, taken after pregnancy. These receptors came from a female donor with multiple sclerosis, enrolled in a pregnancy study. CDR3s include the opening cysteine and the closing phenylalanine or tryptophan. A D gene is named only where the DNA matches it firmly. Part of the rows lack a size; the others show once, few, many or a class for expanded clones.

D gene: NA; V gene: TRBV28; J gene: TRBJ2-7; clone size: NA; CDR3 DNA: TGTGCCAGCAGTTTAGGAGGGGCCCCCTACGAGCAGTACTTC; CDR3 protein: CASSLGGAPYEQYF
D gene: NA; V gene: TRBV28; J gene: TRBJ2-5; clone size: NA; CDR3 DNA: TGTGCCAGCAGTTTAGGACTGGTGGAGACCCAGTACTTC; CDR3 protein: CASSLGLVETQYF
D gene: TRBD2; V gene: TRBV9; J gene: TRBJ2-1; clone size: NA; CDR3 DNA: TGTGCCAGCAGCGCATCGACTAGCCCGCTTTGGAATGAGCAGTTCTTC; CDR3 protein: CASSASTSPLWNEQFF
D gene: TRBD2; V gene: TRBV9; J gene: TRBJ2-4; clone size: NA; CDR3 DNA: TGTGCCAGCAGCAATGGACTAGATGGCATTCAGTACTTC; CDR3 protein: CASSNGLDGIQYF
D gene: NA; V gene: TRBV28; J gene: TRBJ1-1; clone size: NA; CDR3 DNA: TGTGCCAGCAGTTTAGTATGGGGGGGGAACACTGAAGCTTTCTTT; CDR3 protein: CASSLVWGGNTEAFF
D gene: NA; V gene: TRBV15; J gene: TRBJ2-7; clone size: NA; CDR3 DNA: TGTGCCACCAGCAGAGATAGGCTAGCAGGCTCAAACTACGAGCAGTACTTC; CDR3 protein: CATSRDRLAGSNYEQYF
D gene: NA; V gene: TRBV6-1; J gene: TRBJ1-1; clone size: NA; CDR3 DNA: TGTGCCAGCAGTGCGGAGGCTATCACTGAAGCTTTCTTT; CDR3 protein: CASSAEAITEAFF
D gene: NA; V gene: TRBV5-4; J gene: TRBJ2-7; clone size: NA; CDR3 DNA: TGTGCCAGCGGGAGAGGGTCCTACGAGCAGTACTTC; CDR3 protein: CASGRGSYEQYF
D gene: NA; V gene: TRBV7-9; J gene: TRBJ2-1; clone size: NA; CDR3 DNA: TGTGCCAGCAGCTTAGGGGGAGGTGAGCAGTTCTTC; CDR3 protein: CASSLGGGEQFF
D gene: TRBD2; V gene: TRBV5-1; J gene: TRBJ2-1; clone size: NA; CDR3 DNA: TGCGCCAGCAGCTCCGGACTTGGACTAGCGGGAGGGCCGGGTAATGAGCAGTTCTTC; CDR3 protein: CASSSGLGLAGGPGNEQFF
D gene: TRBD2; V gene: TRBV9; J gene: TRBJ2-5; clone size: NA; CDR3 DNA: TGTGCCAGCAGCGTAGAGGCTAGCGGGGTGGAGACCCAGTACTTC; CDR3 protein: CASSVEASGVETQYF
D gene: TRBD2; V gene: TRBV6-5; J gene: TRBJ2-4; clone size: NA; CDR3 DNA: TGTGCCAGCAGTCCACATTCTAGCGGGAGATCCCAGTACTTC; CDR3 protein: CASSPHSSGRSQYF
D gene: TRBD1; V gene: TRBV6-1; J gene: TRBJ2-1; clone size: NA; CDR3 DNA: TGTGCCAGCAGTGTACCGGGACAGGATTCCGGGGATGAGCAGTTCTTC; CDR3 protein: CASSVPGQDSGDEQFF
D gene: TRBD2; V gene: TRBV10-2; J gene: TRBJ2-3; clone size: NA; CDR3 DNA: TGCGCCAGCAGTCACAAACTAGCGGGAGACGACACAGATACGCAGTATTTT; CDR3 protein: CASSHKLAGDDTDTQYF
D gene: NA; V gene: TRBV27; J gene: TRBJ2-3; clone size: NA; CDR3 DNA: TGTGCCAGCAGTCCCCTTCCGGGGGCAGATACGCAGTATTTT; CDR3 protein: CASSPLPGADTQYF
D gene: NA; V gene: TRBV27; J gene: TRBJ2-7; clone size: NA; CDR3 DNA: TGTGCCAGCAGTTTAAGTGGAGGTATCGAGCAGTACTTC; CDR3 protein: CASSLSGGIEQYF
D gene: NA; V gene: TRBV6-5; J gene: TRBJ2-7; clone size: NA; CDR3 DNA: TGTGCCAGCAGTTATACCCCAGGGAACTACGAGCAGTACTTC; CDR3 protein: CASSYTPGNYEQYF
D gene: TRBD1; V gene: TRBV9; J gene: TRBJ2-7; clone size: NA; CDR3 DNA: TGTGCCAGCAGCGTAGGGGTGGGGACAGGGACCTACGAGCAGTACTTC; CDR3 protein: CASSVGVGTGTYEQYF
D gene: TRBD1; V gene: TRBV6-1; J gene: TRBJ1-5; clone size: few; CDR3 DNA: TGTGCCAGCAGTACCACAGGGGTAAGCAATCAGCCCCAGCATTTT; CDR3 protein: CASSTTGVSNQPQHF
D gene: TRBD2; V gene: TRBV27; J gene: TRBJ2-1; clone size: NA; CDR3 DNA: TGTGCCAGCAGTTCCCCGAGAGCGGGAGTAAATGAGCAGTTCTTC; CDR3 protein: CASSSPRAGVNEQFF
D gene: NA; V gene: TRBV7-9; J gene: TRBJ2-7; clone size: NA; CDR3 DNA: TGTGCCAGCAGCTTAGTCCAACCTGTAGCCGAGCAGTACTTC; CDR3 protein: CASSLVQPVAEQYF
D gene: NA; V gene: TRBV11-1; J gene: TRBJ2-3; clone size: NA; CDR3 DNA: TGTGCCAGCAGCCCCGGCACAGATACGCAGTATTTT; CDR3 protein: CASSPGTDTQYF
D gene: NA; V gene: TRBV9; J gene: TRBJ2-3; clone size: NA; CDR3 DNA: TGTGCCAGCAGCGTAGAGGGGCGGCCTCGCACAGATACGCAGTATTTT; CDR3 protein: CASSVEGRPRTDTQYF
D gene: NA; V gene: TRBV5-8; J gene: TRBJ2-3; clone size: NA; CDR3 DNA: TGTGCCAGCAGCTCTGGCATTACAGGCACAGATACGCAGTATTTT; CDR3 protein: CASSSGITGTDTQYF
D gene: TRBD2; V gene: TRBV4-3; J gene: TRBJ2-5; clone size: NA; CDR3 DNA: TGCGCCAGCAGCCCGGGTCTAGGACTAGCGGGAGGGGAGACCCAGTACTTC; CDR3 protein: CASSPGLGLAGGETQYF
D gene: TRBD2; V gene: TRBV27; J gene: TRBJ2-3; clone size: NA; CDR3 DNA: TGTGCCAGCAGTTTAGCGGGAGGCCCAGATACGCAGTATTTT; CDR3 protein: CASSLAGGPDTQYF
D gene: TRBD1; V gene: TRBV28; J gene: TRBJ1-5; clone size: medium-sized; CDR3 DNA: TGTGCCAGCAGATTCCCCCGGACAGGGGAGAATCAGCCCCAGCATTTT; CDR3 protein: CASRFPRTGENQPQHF
D gene: TRBD1; V gene: TRBV6-8; J gene: TRBJ1-3; clone size: NA; CDR3 DNA: TGTGCCAGCAATGACAGGGGGGTTGGAAACACCATATATTTT; CDR3 protein: CASNDRGVGNTIYF
D gene: NA; V gene: TRBV27; J gene: TRBJ2-3; clone size: NA; CDR3 DNA: TGTGCCAGCAGTCCTCCACTAGGAGTGGGCACAGATACGCAGTATTTT; CDR3 protein: CASSPPLGVGTDTQYF
D gene: NA; V gene: TRBV28; J gene: TRBJ2-7; clone size: once; CDR3 DNA: TGTGCCAGCAGTTTACTGGGCAGTTACTACGAGCAGTACTTC; CDR3 protein: CASSLLGSYYEQYF
D gene: NA; V gene: TRBV7-8; J gene: TRBJ1-1; clone size: NA; CDR3 DNA: TGTGCCAGCAGCTTAGTAGGGAGGAACACTGAAGCTTTCTTT; CDR3 protein: CASSLVGRNTEAFF
D gene: NA; V gene: TRBV2; J gene: TRBJ1-2; clone size: NA; CDR3 DNA: TGTGCCAGCAGTGAAGCGGGAGGGGCCCCCGGAGCCTATGGCTACACCTTC; CDR3 protein: CASSEAGGAPGAYGYTF
D gene: NA; V gene: TRBV29-1; J gene: TRBJ2-7; clone size: NA; CDR3 DNA: TGCAGCGTGCAGGGGAAGGGCTACGAGCAGTACTTC; CDR3 protein: CSVQGKGYEQYF
D gene: NA; V gene: TRBV27; J gene: TRBJ2-7; clone size: NA; CDR3 DNA: TGTGCCAGCAGTTTAGGGGGGAGCGGGTTTCCCTACGAGCAGTACTTC; CDR3 protein: CASSLGGSGFPYEQYF
D gene: NA; V gene: TRBV5-6; J gene: TRBJ1-5; clone size: NA; CDR3 DNA: TGTGCCAGCAGCTTGGGGCAGGGTTACGGTCAGCCCCAGCATTTT; CDR3 protein: CASSLGQGYGQPQHF
D gene: TRBD1; V gene: TRBV9; J gene: TRBJ1-1; clone size: NA; CDR3 DNA: TGTGCCAGCAGCTCAGGGGGCGCCTCCTTCATGAACACTGAAGCTTTCTTT; CDR3 protein: CASSSGGASFMNTEAFF
D gene: NA; V gene: TRBV12-2; J gene: TRBJ1-5; clone size: once; CDR3 DNA: TGTGCAAGTCGGACGGGGGGGTGGGTTCAGCCCCAGCATTTT; CDR3 protein: CASRTGGWVQPQHF
D gene: TRBD2; V gene: TRBV27; J gene: TRBJ2-1; clone size: NA; CDR3 DNA: TGTGCCAGCCGGGTCGCTAGCGGGAGCTCCTACAATGAGCAGTTCTTC; CDR3 protein: CASRVASGSSYNEQFF
D gene: TRBD2; V gene: TRBV11-2; J gene: TRBJ2-3; clone size: NA; CDR3 DNA: TGTGCCAGCAGCTCTGGACTAGCCCCAGATACGCAGTATTTT; CDR3 protein: CASSSGLAPDTQYF
D gene: TRBD2; V gene: TRBV28; J gene: TRBJ2-5; clone size: NA; CDR3 DNA: TGTGCCAGCAGTTTTAGGCCCTCGGCAGCGTGGCGGGAGGGAGAGACCCAGTACTTC; CDR3 protein: CASSFRPSAAWREGETQYF
D gene: NA; V gene: TRBV7-9; J gene: TRBJ1-1; clone size: NA; CDR3 DNA: TGTGCCAGCAGCTTAGCTCGACAGGTATTGGCTGAAGCTTTCTTT; CDR3 protein: CASSLARQVLAEAFF
D gene: TRBD1; V gene: TRBV9; J gene: TRBJ2-1; clone size: NA; CDR3 DNA: TGTGCCAGCAGCTCCTCAGGACAGGCTTACAATGAGCAGTTCTTC; CDR3 protein: CASSSSGQAYNEQFF
D gene: TRBD1; V gene: TRBV6-5; J gene: TRBJ1-1; clone size: NA; CDR3 DNA: TGTGCCAGCAGTTACCAGGGGGATCAAGCTTTCTTT; CDR3 protein: CASSYQGDQAFF
D gene: NA; V gene: TRBV2; J gene: TRBJ1-1; clone size: few; CDR3 DNA: TGTGCCAGCAGATACAGTAACACTGAAGCTTTCTTT; CDR3 protein: CASRYSNTEAFF
D gene: TRBD1; V gene: TRBV4-3; J gene: TRBJ1-2; clone size: NA; CDR3 DNA: TGCGCCAGCAGCCAAGAAGGCGAGACAGGGGTAGATGGCTACACCTTC; CDR3 protein: CASSQEGETGVDGYTF
D gene: NA; V gene: TRBV29-1; J gene: TRBJ2-2; clone size: NA; CDR3 DNA: TGCAGCGTTCTCAGGGCGAACACCGGGGAGCTGTTTTTT; CDR3 protein: CSVLRANTGELFF
D gene: TRBD2; V gene: TRBV18; J gene: TRBJ2-1; clone size: NA; CDR3 DNA: TGTGCCAGCTCACCATCCGGACTAGCGGACTACAATGAGCAGTTCTTC; CDR3 protein: CASSPSGLADYNEQFF
D gene: NA; V gene: TRBV6-1; J gene: TRBJ2-7; clone size: NA; CDR3 DNA: TGTGCCAGCAGTCCCAGGACGGGGAACTACGAGCAGTACTTC; CDR3 protein: CASSPRTGNYEQYF
D gene: TRBD2; V gene: TRBV2; J gene: TRBJ2-3; clone size: once; CDR3 DNA: TGTGCCAGCAAGAAGTGGGAGGGTGAAGATACGCAGTATTTT; CDR3 protein: CASKKWEGEDTQYF
D gene: NA; V gene: TRBV19; J gene: TRBJ2-3; clone size: NA; CDR3 DNA: TGTGCCTCCAGCGGAGGTCTGGGGGGGGCGGGTACGCAGTATTTT; CDR3 protein: CASSGGLGGAGTQYF
D gene: NA; V gene: TRBV7-6; J gene: TRBJ2-1; clone size: NA; CDR3 DNA: TGTGCCAGCAGCTTAGTGGCAGGGTTATACAATGAGCAGTTCTTC; CDR3 protein: CASSLVAGLYNEQFF
D gene: NA; V gene: TRBV6-5; J gene: TRBJ2-7; clone size: NA; CDR3 DNA: TGTGCCAGCAGTTTCACTCTTAGCTCCTACGAGCAGTACTTC; CDR3 protein: CASSFTLSSYEQYF
D gene: NA; V gene: TRBV28; J gene: TRBJ2-7; clone size: few; CDR3 DNA: TGTGCCACCAACCGGGACAACTCCTACGAGCAGTACTTC; CDR3 protein: CATNRDNSYEQYF
D gene: NA; V gene: TRBV7-9; J gene: TRBJ1-5; clone size: NA; CDR3 DNA: TGTGCCAGCAGCGCAGGGTGGGAGGTTGAGCCCCAGCATTTT; CDR3 protein: CASSAGWEVEPQHF
D gene: TRBD2; V gene: TRBV27; J gene: TRBJ2-3; clone size: NA; CDR3 DNA: TGTGCCACCTCGGGGGCGGGAGGGCCGTATACGCAGTATTTT; CDR3 protein: CATSGAGGPYTQYF
D gene: TRBD1; V gene: TRBV7-6; J gene: TRBJ2-5; clone size: NA; CDR3 DNA: TGTGCCAGCAGCCCCTCCGGGGGGGACAGGGGACTTTCTGAGACCCAGTACTTC; CDR3 protein: CASSPSGGDRGLSETQYF
D gene: NA; V gene: TRBV19; J gene: TRBJ2-1; clone size: NA; CDR3 DNA: TGTGCCAGTAGCTTAGGACAGACTGAGCAGTTCTTC; CDR3 protein: CASSLGQTEQFF
D gene: TRBD1; V gene: TRBV4-1; J gene: TRBJ2-7; clone size: NA; CDR3 DNA: TGCGCCAGCAGCCAAGAGGGGACCGGGGACAGGGAAACCTACGAGCAGTACTTC; CDR3 protein: CASSQEGTGDRETYEQYF
D gene: NA; V gene: TRBV27; J gene: TRBJ2-1; clone size: NA; CDR3 DNA: TGTGCCAGCAGTTTATCAGCGGGCGAAACCTACAATGAGCAGTTCTTC; CDR3 protein: CASSLSAGETYNEQFF